This entry concerns a single TCR beta chain. Naivety among CD8 cells was defined by CD45RO negativity and positive CCR7 selection, thereby excluding terminally differentiated effector memory CD45RA+ cells. Every one of the donors was a Caucasian adult that lived in Nashville, Tennessee. These data belong to a study of shared clonotypes between healthy human individuals. Some clones are missing from TCRdb's copy, which holds only in-frame ones; the method was immunoSEQ multiplex PCR. There are about 2.1 million clones in the sample; about 94% occur only once, and roughly 1.7% lies in the top ten. CDR1 SEHNR and CDR2 FQNEAQ come from the germline V gene (reference sequence). The CDR3 loop spans 16 amino acids. The germline V and J ends were trimmed by 6 bases and 1 base, with 16 bases remaining between them.

This receptor was obtained from a man aged 18 to 35 in good health. Some clones in this sample may be carry-over from other donors' samples. This chain connects TRBV7-9 to TRBJ2-1, with D perhaps being TRBD1 or TRBD2 (5 bases each). Sample: naive CD8+ T cells from PBMCs. The CDR3: CASSYTGTPSYNEQFF. CDR3 nucleotides: TGTGCCAGCAGTTACACCGGGACCCCGTCCTACAATGAGCAGTTCTTC.